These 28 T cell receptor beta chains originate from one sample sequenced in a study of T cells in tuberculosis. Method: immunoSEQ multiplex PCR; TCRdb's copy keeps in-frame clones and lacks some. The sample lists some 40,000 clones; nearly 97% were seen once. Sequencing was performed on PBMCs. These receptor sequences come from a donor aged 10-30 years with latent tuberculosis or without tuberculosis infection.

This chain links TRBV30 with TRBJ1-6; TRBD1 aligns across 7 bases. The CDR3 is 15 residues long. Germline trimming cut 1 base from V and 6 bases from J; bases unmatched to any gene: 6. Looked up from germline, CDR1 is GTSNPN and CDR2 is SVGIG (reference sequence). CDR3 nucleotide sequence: TGTGCCTGGAGTGGGAGACAGGGTGGTAATTCACCCCTCCACTTT. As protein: CAWSGRQGGNSPLHF.

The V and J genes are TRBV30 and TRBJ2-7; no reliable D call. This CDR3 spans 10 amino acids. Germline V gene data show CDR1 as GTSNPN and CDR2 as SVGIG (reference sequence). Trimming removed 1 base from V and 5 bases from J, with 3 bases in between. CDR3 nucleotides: TGTGCCTGGAGTGACAACGAGCAGTACTTC. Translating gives CAWSDNEQYF.

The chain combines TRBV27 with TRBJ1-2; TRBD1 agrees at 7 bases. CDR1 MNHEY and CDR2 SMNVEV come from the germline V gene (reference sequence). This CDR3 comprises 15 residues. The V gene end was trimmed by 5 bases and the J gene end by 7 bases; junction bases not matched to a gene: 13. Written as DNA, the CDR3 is TGTGCCAGCAGTCCACAATCGACAGGGCAGACTGGCTACACCTTC. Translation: CASSPQSTGQTGYTF.

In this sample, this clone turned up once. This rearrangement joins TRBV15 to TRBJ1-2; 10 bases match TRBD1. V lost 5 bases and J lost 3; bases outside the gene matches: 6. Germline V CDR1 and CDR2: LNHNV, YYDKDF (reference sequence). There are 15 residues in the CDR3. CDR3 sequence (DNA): TGTGCCACCAGCGCGGACAGGGGGAGGTACTATGGCTACACCTTC. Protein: CATSADRGRYYGYTF.

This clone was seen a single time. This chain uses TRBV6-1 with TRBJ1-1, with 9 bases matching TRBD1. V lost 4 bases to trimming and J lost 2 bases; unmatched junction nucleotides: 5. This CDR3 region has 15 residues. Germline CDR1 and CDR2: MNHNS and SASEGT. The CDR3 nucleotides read TGTGCCAGCAGTGGAGGGGACAGGGCCAACACTGAAGCTTTCTTT. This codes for CASSGGDRANTEAFF.

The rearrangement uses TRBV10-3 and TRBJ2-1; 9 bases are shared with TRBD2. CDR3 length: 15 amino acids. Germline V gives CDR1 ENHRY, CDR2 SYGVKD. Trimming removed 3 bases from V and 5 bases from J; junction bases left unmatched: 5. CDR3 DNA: TGTGCCATCAGTGATTTAGCGGGGGTAAACAATGAGCAGTTCTTC. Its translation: CAISDLAGVNNEQFF.

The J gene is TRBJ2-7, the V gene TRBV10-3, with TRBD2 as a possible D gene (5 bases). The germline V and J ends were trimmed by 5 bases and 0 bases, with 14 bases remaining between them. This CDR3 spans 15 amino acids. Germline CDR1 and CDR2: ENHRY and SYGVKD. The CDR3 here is CAISHSGEPSYEQYF. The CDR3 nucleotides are TGTGCCATCAGTCACAGCGGCGAACCCTCCTACGAGCAGTACTTC.

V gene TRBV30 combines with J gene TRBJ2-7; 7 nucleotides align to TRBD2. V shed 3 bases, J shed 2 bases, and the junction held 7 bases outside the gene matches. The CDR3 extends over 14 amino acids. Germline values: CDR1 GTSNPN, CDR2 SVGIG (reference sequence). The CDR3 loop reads CAWRQRGRTYEQYF. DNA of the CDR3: TGTGCCTGGAGACAGCGGGGCAGAACCTACGAGCAGTACTTC.

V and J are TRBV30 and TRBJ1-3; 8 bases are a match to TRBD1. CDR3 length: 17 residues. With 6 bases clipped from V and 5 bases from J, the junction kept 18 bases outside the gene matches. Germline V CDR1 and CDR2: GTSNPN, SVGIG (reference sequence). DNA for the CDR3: TGTGCCTGCATGTTAGAAAAGGACAGGGATACCAGAAACACCATATATTTT. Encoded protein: CACMLEKDRDTRNTIYF. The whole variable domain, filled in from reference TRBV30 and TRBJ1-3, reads SQTIHQWPATLVQPVGSPLSLECTVEGTSNPNLYWYRQAAGRGLQLLFYSVGIGQISSEVPQNLSASRPQDRQFILSSKKLLLSDSGFYLCACMLEKDRDTRNTIYFGEGSWLTVV.

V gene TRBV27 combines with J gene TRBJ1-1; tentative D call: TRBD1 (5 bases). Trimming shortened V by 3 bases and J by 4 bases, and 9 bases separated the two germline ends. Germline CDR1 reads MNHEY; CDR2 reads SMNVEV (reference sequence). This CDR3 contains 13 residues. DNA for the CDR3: TGTGCCAGCAGTTTGGGAGGGGCCACTGAAGCTTTCTTT. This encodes CASSLGGATEAFF.

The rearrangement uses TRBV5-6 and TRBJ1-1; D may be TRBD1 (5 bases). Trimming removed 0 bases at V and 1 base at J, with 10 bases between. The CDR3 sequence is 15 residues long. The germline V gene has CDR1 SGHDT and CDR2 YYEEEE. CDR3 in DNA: TGTGCCAGCAGCTTGGAAAGGACATCGAACACTGAAGCTTTCTTT. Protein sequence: CASSLERTSNTEAFF.

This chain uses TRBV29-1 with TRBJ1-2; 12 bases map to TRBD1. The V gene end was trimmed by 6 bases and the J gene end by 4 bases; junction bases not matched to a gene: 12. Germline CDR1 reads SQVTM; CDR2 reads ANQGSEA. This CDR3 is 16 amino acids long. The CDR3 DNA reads TGCAGCGTAACACCGGGACAGGGGGCGATGGGCTATGGCTACACCTTC. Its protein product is CSVTPGQGAMGYGYTF.

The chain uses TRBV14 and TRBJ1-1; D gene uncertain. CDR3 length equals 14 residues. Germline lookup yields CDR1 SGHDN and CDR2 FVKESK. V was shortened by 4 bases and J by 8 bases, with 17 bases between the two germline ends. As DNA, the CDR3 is TGTGCCAGCAGCCTTACTCAGGCACACAGCGAAGCTTTCTTT. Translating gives CASSLTQAHSEAFF.

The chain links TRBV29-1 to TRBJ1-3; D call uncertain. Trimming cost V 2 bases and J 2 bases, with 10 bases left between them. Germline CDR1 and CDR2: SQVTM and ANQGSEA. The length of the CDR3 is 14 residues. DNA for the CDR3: TGCAGCGTTGAATATGGTGAGGCTGGAAACACCATATATTTT. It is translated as CSVEYGEAGNTIYF.

CDR3 in amino acids: CASRDRGVGNTEAFF. The CDR3 nucleotides are TGTGCCAGTAGGGACAGGGGAGTGGGTAACACTGAAGCTTTCTTT. The rearrangement joins TRBV19 to TRBJ1-1, with 9 bases that match TRBD1. The CDR3 is 15 amino acids. The trim removed 6 bases at V and 2 bases at J, leaving 7 bases unmatched. From germline, CDR1 is LNHDA and CDR2 SQIVND (reference sequence).

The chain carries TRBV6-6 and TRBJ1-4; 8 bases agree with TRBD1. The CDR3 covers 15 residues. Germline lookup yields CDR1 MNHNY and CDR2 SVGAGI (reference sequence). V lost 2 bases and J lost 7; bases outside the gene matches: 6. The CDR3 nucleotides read TGTGCCAGCAGTTACCTCCGGACAGGGTTTGAAAAACTGTTTTTT. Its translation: CASSYLRTGFEKLFF.

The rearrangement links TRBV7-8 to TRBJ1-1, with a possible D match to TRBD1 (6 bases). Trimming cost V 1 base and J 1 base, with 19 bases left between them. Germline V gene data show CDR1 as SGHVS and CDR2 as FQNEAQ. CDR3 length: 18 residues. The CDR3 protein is CASSLGYRVKVRNTEAFF. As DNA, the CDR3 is TGTGCCAGCAGCTTAGGGTACAGGGTAAAAGTTAGGAACACTGAAGCTTTCTTT. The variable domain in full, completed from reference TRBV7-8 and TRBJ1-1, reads GAGVSQSPRYKVAKRGQDVALRCDPISGHVSLFWYQQALGQGPEFLTYFQNEAQLDKSGLPSDRFFAERPEGSVSTLKIQRTQQEDSAVYLCASSLGYRVKVRNTEAFFGQGTRLTVV.

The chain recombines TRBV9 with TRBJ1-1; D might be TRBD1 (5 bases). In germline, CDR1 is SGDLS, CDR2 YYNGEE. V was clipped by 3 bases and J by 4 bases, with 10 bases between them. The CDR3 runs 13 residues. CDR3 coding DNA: TGTGCCAGCAGCGAAGGGGTGGGCACTGAAGCTTTCTTT. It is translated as CASSEGVGTEAFF.

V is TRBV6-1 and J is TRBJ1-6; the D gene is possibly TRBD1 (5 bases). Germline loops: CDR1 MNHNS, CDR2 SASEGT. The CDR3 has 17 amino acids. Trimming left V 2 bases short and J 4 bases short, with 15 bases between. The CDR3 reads CASSEPGPAGYNSPLHF. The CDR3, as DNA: TGTGCCAGCAGTGAACCAGGGCCAGCTGGGTATAATTCACCCCTCCACTTT.

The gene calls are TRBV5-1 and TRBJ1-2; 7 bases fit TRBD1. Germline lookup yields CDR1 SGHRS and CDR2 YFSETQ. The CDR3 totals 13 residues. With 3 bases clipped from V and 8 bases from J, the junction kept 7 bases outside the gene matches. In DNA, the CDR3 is TGCGCCAGCAGCTGGGACACAGGGGTCGGCTACACCTTC. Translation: CASSWDTGVGYTF.

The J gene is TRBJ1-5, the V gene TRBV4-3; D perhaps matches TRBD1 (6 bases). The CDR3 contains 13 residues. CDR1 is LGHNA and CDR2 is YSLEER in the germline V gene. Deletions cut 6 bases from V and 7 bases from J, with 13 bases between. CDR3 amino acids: CASSRQGRQPQHF. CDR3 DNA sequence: TGCGCCAGCAGTCGGCAGGGGCGCCAGCCCCAGCATTTT.

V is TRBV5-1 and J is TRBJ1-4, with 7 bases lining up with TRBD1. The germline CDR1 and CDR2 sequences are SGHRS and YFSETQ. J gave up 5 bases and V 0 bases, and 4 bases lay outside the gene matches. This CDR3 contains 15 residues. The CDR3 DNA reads TGCGCCAGCAGCTTGGCGACAGGGCAGAATGAAAAACTGTTTTTT. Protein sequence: CASSLATGQNEKLFF.

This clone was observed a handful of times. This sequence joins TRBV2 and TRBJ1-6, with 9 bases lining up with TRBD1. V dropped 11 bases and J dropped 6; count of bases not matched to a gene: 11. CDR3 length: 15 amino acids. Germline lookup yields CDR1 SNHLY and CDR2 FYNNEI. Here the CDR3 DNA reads TGTGCCGGAAAGAACGACAGGGGGTTTAATTCACCCCTCCACTTT. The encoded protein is CAGKNDRGFNSPLHF.

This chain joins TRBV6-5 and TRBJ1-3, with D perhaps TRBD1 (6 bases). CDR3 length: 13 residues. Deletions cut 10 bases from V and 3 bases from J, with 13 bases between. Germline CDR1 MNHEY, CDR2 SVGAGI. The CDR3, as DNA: TGTGCCACGCGGCCAGGGGTTGGAAACACCATATATTTT. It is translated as CATRPGVGNTIYF.

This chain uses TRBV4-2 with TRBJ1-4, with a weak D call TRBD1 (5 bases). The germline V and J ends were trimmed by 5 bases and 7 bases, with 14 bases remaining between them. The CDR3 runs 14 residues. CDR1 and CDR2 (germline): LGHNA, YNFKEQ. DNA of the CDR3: TGTGCCAGCAGCTCCGGGCAGGGTAGTGAAAAACTGTTTTTT. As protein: CASSSGQGSEKLFF.

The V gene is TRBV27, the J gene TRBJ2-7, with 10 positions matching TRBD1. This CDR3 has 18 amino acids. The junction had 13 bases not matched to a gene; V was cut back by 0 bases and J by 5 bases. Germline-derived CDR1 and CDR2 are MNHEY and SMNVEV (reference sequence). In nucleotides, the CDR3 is TGTGCCAGCAGTTTATCGGCTCCCCCCGGGACAGGGGTGGACGAGCAGTACTTC. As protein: CASSLSAPPGTGVDEQYF.

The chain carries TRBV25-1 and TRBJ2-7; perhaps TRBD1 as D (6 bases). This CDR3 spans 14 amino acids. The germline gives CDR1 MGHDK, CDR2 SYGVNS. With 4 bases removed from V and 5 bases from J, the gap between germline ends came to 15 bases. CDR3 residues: CASSVGQGTHEQYF. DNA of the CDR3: TGTGCCAGCAGTGTGGGACAAGGGACCCACGAGCAGTACTTC.

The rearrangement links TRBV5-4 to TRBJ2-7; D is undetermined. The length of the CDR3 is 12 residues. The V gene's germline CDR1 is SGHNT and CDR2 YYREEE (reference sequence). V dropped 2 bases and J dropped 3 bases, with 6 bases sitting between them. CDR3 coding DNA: TGTGCCAGCAGCTTATACAACTACGAGCAGTACTTC. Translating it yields CASSLYNYEQYF.